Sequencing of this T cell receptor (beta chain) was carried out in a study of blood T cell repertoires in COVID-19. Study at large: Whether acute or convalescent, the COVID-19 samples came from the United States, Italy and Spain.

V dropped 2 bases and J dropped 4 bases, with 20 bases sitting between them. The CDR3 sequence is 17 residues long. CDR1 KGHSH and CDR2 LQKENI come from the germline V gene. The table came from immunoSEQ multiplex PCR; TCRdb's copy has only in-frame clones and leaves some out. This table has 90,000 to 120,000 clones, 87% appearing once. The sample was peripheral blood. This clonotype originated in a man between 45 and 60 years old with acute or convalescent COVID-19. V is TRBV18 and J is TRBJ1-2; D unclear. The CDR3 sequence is CASSPYEGSDGSYGYTF. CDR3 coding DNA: TGTGCCAGCTCACCATATGAGGGTTCTGACGGTAGCTATGGCTACACCTTC.